This T cell receptor beta chain was obtained from a study of neurological immune-mediated disorders. Broader study findings: The highest TCR clonal expansion occurred in HTLV-1-associated myelopathy; multiple sclerosis fell below healthy controls. The study found no CDR3 amino acid sequences shared by expanded clones across subjects, suggesting private repertoires in all groups.

For the unsorted libraries, 2 million PBMCs stored at -80 C served as input. From the 5' RACE reads, TCRdb called clonotypes with MiXCR, one entry per CDR3 protein. This table has about 46,000 distinct CDR3 sequences, approximately 3% appearing once. This clonotype was counted at least ten times. Its matching antigen is unknown. The receptor comes from a woman aged 45-65 years with multiple sclerosis. The source material was PBMCs.

This CDR3 reads CASDSAGGRATGELFF. Written as DNA, the CDR3 is TGCGCCAGCGATTCAGCGGGAGGCCGAGCAACCGGGGAGCTGTTTTTT. The rearrangement uses TRBV5-1 and TRBJ2-2; 9 bases match TRBD2. Per the germline V gene, CDR1 is SGHRS and CDR2 is YFSETQ. This CDR3 is built from 16 residues. V gave up 7 bases and J gave up 5 bases; unmatched junction bases: 12.